This entry concerns a single TCR beta chain. Its antigen is not known. The data were obtained in a study of identical twins. Notes on the study in general: It was cross-sectional statistical analysis, not following the same donors, that the conclusions relied on.

Each CDR3 protein is one row after TCRdb ran MiXCR on the 5' RACE reads. The data show fewer than 500,000 distinct CDR3 sequences, 13% to 15% seen once. There are 17 residues in the CDR3. The V gene end was trimmed by 1 base and the J gene end by 1 base; junction bases not matched to a gene: 7. This sample also belongs to another study, concerning yellow fever vaccine responses in identical twins. That source adds: Twin vaccine T cell responses reportedly seemed partly convergent, partly personalized.

This clonotype originated in a woman younger than 30 in good health. Sequencing used CD4+ T cells sorted from blood. The rearrangement joins TRBV12-3 or TRBV12-4 to TRBJ2-3; TRBD2 matches at 8 bases. The CDR3 loop reads CASSLGLSGGGTDTQYF. The CDR3 DNA reads as TGTGCCAGCAGTTTAGGCCTGAGCGGGGGAGGCACAGATACGCAGTATTTT.